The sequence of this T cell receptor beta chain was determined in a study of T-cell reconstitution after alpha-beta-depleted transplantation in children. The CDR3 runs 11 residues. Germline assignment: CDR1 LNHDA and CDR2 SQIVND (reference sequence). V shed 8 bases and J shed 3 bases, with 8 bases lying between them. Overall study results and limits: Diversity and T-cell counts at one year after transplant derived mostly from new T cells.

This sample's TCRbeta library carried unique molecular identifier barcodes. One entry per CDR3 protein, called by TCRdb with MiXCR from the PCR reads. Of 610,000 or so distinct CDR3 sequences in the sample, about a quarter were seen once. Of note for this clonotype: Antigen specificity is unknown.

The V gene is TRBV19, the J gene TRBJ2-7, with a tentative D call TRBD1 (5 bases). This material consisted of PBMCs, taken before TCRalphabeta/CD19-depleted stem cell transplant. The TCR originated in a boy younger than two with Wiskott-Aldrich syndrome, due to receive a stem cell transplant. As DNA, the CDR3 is TGTGCCAGTCAAAGGGGCTACGAGCAGTACTTC. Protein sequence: CASQRGYEQYF.